This TCR beta chain comes out of a study of early T cells in non-severe SARS-CoV-2 infection. Whole-study context: Whole-blood bulk RNA, unsorted, was sequenced, and chains were unpaired.

This clonotype was observed a few times. CDR1 SGHRS and CDR2 YFSETQ come from the germline V gene. This CDR3 has 15 residues. V lost 6 bases and J lost 2; bases outside the gene matches: 10. Attachment of unique molecular identifiers was made to individual cDNA molecules. TCRdb re-called the 5' RACE reads with MiXCR, one entry per CDR3 protein. The data show tens of thousands of distinct CDR3 sequences, 12% seen once. The chain uses TRBV5-1 and TRBJ2-5; 7 bases align to TRBD1. Material for sequencing was whole blood. This clonotype was obtained from an adult who was a healthcare worker with PCR-confirmed SARS-CoV-2 infection or an uninfected control (not recorded which). CDR3 region: CASTFTGEGQETQYF. DNA for the CDR3: TGCGCCAGCACTTTCACAGGGGAAGGACAAGAGACCCAGTACTTC.